This T cell receptor beta chain is from a study of blood T cells in healthy people across ages. Primed by a sample-barcoded 5' primer and a J-beta primer mix, a second PCR proceeded for about 7 to 12 cycles. TCRdb reanalysed the 5' RACE reads using MiXCR and keeps one entry per CDR3 protein. Altogether about 1 million distinct CDR3 sequences are present, more than 40% being singletons, with the ten largest covering under 20%. This clonotype appeared once. Germline V gives CDR1 SNHLY, CDR2 FYNNEI. V lost 2 bases and J lost 13, with 15 bases in between. The CDR3 contains 13 residues. The chain uses TRBV2 and TRBJ2-4; no firm D call. Input material: blood. This clonotype was obtained from an older woman in good health. CDR3 protein: CASSERTYNEQYF. DNA of the CDR3: TGTGCCAGCAGTGAAAGGACCTACAATGAGCAGTACTTC. Based on the CDR3 plus reference TRBV2 and TRBJ2-4, the full variable domain is EPEVTQTPSHQVTQMGQEVILRCVPISNHLYFYWYRQILGQKVEFLVSFYNNEISEKSEIFDDQFSVERPDGSNFTLKIRSTKLEDSAMYFCASSERTYNEQYFGAGTRLSVL.